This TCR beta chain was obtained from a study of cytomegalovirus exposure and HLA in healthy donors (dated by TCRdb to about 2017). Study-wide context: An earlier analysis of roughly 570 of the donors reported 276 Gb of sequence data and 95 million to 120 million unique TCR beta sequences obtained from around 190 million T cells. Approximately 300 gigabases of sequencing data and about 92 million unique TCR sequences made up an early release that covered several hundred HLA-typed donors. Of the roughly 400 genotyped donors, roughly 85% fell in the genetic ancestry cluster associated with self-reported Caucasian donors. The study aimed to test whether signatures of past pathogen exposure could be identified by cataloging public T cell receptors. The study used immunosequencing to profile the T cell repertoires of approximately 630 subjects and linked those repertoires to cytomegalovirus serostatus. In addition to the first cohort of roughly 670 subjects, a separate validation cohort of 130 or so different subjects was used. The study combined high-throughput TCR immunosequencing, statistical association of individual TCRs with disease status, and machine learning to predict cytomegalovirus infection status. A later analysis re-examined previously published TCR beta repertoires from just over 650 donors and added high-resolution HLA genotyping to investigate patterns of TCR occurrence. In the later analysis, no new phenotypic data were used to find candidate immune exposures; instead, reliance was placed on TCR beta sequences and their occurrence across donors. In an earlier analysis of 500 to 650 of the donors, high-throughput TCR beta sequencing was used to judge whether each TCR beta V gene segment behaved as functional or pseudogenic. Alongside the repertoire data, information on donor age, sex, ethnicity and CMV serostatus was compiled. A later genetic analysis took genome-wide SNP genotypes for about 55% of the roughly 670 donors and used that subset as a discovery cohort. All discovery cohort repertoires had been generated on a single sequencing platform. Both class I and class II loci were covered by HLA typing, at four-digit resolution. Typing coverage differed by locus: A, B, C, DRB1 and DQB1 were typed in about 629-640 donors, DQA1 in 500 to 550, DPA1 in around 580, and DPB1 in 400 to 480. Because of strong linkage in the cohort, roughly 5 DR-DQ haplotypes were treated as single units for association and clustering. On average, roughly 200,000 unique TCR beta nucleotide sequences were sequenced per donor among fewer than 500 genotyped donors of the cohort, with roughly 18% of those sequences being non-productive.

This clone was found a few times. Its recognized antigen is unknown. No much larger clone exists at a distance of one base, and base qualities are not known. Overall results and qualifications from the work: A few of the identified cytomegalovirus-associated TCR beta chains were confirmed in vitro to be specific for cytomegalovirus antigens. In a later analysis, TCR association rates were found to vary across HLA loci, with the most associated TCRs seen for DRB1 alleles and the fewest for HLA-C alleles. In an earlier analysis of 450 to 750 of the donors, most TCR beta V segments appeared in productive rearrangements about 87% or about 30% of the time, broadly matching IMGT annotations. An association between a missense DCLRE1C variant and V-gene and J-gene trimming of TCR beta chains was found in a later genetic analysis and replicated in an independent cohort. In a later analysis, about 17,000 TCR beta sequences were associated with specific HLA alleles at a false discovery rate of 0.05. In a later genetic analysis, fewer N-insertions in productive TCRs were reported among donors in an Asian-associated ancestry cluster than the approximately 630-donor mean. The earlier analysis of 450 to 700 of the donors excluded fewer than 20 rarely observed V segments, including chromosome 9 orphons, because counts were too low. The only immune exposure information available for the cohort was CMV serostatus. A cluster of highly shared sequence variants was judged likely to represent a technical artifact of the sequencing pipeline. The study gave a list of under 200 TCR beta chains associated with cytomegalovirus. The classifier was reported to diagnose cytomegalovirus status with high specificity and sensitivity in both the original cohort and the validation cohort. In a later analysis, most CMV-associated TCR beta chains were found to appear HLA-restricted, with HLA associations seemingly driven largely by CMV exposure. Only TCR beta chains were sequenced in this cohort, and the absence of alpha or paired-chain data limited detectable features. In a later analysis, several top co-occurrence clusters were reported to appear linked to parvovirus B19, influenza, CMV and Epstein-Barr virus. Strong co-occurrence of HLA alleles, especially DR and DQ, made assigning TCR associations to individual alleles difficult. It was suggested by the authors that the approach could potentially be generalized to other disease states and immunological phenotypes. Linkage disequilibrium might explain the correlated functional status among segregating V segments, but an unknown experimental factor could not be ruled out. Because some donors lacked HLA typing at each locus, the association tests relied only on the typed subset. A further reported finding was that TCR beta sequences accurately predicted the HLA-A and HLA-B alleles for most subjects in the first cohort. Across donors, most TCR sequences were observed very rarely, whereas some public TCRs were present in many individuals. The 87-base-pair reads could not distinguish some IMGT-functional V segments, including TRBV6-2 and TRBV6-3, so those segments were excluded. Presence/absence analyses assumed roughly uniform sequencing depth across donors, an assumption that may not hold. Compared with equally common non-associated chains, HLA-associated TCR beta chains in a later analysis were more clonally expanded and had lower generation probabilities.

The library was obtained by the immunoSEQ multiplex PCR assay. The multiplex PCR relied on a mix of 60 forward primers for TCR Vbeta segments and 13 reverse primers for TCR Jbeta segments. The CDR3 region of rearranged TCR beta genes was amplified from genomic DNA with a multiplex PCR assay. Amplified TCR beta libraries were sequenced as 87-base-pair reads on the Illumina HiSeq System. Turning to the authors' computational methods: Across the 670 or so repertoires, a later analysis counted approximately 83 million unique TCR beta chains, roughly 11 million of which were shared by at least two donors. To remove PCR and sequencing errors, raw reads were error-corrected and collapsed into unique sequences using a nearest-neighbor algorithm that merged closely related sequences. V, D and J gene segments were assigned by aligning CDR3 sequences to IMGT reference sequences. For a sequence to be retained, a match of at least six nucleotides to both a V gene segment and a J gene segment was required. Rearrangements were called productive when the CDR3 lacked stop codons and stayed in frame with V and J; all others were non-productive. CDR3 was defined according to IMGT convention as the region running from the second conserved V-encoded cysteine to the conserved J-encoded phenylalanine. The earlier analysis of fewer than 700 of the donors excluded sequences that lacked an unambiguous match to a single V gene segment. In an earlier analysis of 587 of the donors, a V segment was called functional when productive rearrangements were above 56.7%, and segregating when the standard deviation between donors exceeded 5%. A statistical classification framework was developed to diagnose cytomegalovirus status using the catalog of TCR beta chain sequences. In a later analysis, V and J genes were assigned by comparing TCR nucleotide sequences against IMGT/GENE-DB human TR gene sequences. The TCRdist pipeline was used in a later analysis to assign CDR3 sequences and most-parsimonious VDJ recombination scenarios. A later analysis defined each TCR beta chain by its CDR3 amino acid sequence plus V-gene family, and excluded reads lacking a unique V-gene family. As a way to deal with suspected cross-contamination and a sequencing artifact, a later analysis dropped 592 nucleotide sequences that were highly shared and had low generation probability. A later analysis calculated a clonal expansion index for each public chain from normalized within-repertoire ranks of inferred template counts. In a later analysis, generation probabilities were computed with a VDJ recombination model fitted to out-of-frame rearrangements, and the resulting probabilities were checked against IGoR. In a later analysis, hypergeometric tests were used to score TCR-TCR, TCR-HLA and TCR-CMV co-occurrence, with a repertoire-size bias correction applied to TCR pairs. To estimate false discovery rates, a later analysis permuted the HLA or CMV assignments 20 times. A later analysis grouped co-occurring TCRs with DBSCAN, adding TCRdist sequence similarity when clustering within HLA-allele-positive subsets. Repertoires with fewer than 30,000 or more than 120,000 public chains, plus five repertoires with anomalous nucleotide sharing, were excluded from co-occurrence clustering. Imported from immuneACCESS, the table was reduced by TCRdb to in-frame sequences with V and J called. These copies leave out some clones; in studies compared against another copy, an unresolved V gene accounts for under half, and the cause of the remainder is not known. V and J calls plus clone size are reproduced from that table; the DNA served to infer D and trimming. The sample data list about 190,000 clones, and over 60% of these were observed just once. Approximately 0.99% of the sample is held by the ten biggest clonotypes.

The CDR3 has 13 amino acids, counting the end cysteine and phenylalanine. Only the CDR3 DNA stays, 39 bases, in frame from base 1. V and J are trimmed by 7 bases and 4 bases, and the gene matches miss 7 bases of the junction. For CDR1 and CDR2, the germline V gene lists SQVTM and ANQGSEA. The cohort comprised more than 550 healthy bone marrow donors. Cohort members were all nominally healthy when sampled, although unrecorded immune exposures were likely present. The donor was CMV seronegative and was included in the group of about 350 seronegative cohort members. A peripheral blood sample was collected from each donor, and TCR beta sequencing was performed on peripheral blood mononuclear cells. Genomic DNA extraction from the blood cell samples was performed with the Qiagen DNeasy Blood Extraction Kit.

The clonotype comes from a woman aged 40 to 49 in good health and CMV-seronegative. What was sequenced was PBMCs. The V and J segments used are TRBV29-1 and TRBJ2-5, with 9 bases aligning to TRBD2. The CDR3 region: CSAMELAGETQYF. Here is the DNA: TGCAGCGCTATGGAACTAGCGGGAGAGACCCAGTACTTC.